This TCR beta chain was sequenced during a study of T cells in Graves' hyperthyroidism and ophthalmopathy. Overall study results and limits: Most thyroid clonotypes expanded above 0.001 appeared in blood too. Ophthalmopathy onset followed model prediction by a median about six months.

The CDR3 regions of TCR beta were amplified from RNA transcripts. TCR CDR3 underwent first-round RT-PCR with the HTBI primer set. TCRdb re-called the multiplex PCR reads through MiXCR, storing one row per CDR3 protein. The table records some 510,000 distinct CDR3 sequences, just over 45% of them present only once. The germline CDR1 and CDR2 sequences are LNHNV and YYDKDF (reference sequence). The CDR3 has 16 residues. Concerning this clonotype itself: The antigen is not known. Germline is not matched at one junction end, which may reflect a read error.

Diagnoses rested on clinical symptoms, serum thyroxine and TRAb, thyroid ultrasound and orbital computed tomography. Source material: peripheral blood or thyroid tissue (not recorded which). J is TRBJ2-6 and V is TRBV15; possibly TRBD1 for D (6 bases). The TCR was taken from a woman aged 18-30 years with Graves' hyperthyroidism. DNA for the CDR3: TGTGCCACCAGCAGAGATTGGACAGCTGGGGTCAACGTCCTGACTTTC. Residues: CATSRDWTAGVNVLTF.